The clone carrying this T cell receptor (beta chain) was counted many times. The antigen is unknown. This sample is drawn from a study of neurological immune-mediated disorders. Study outcomes and limitations: For the multiple sclerosis repertoire cluster, no association with any clinical or MRI feature was found.

The authors made cDNA by 5'RACE with 10-nucleotide random UMIs. TCRdb processed the 5' RACE reads anew with MiXCR; each CDR3 protein has one entry. The data contain roughly 67,000 distinct CDR3 sequences, more than 3.5% of them singletons. The CDR3 consists of 19 residues. V lost 4 bases and J lost 3; bases outside the gene matches: 17. The sequenced material came from PBMCs. The V gene is TRBV12-3 or TRBV12-4, the J gene TRBJ2-4, with TRBD1 identical over 8 bases. This TCR derives from a man in his fifties with multiple sclerosis. CDR3 protein: CASSSTGGISIKDKNIQYF. DNA for the CDR3: TGTGCCAGCAGTTCCACAGGGGGGATATCGATAAAGGACAAAAACATTCAGTACTTC.